This T cell receptor beta chain was identified in a study of T cells in Graves' hyperthyroidism and ophthalmopathy. Study-wide results and caveats: In validation, the model predicted ophthalmopathy. These predictions came a median about 6.2 months before onset.

Active moderate-to-severe ophthalmopathy, Clinical Activity Score at least 3, NOSPECS at least 4, under 3 months' duration. PBMCs were obtained from over 8.5 ml fresh peripheral blood. In its sample, this clonotype was seen many times. Antigen: not known. Researchers took RNA transcripts and amplified the TCR beta CDR3 regions from them. Researchers ran a first-round RT-PCR on the TCR CDR3 using the HTBI primer set. Via MiXCR, TCRdb re-called the multiplex PCR reads, giving one row per CDR3 protein. The sample records approximately 620,000 distinct CDR3 sequences, more than 15% being singletons. Trimming removed 1 base from V and 9 bases from J, with 16 bases in between. CDR1 and CDR2 (germline): SGHTA, FQGNSA. The CDR3 has 15 residues.

This receptor was identified in a woman aged 40 to 50 with Graves' ophthalmopathy. The chain employs TRBV7-2 and TRBJ2-1, with D possibly matching TRBD1 (6 bases). The sequenced sample consisted of blood. The CDR3 DNA reads TGTGCCAGCAGCTTAGGGACAGTCGCCGCGAGTGAGCAGTTCTTC. Translated: CASSLGTVAASEQFF. The whole variable domain, remainder taken from reference TRBV7-2 and TRBJ2-1, is GAGVSQSPSNKVTEKGKDVELRCDPISGHTALYWYRQSLGQGLEFLIYFQGNSAPDKSGLPSDRFSAERTGGSVSTLTIQRTQQEDSAVYLCASSLGTVAASEQFFGPGTRLTVL.